What follows are 21 T cell receptor beta chains derived from one specimen sequenced in a study of early T cells in non-severe SARS-CoV-2 infection. MiXCR, applied by TCRdb to the 5' RACE reads, yields one record per CDR3 protein. Of tens of thousands of distinct CDR3 sequences in the sample, less than 15% were seen once. The sample consisted of whole blood. The receptors originated from an adult who was a healthcare worker with PCR-confirmed SARS-CoV-2 infection or an uninfected control (not recorded which).

This sequence joins TRBV29-1 and TRBJ2-1, with D possibly TRBD1 on 5 matching bases. Germline values: CDR1 SQVTM, CDR2 ANQGSEA. The CDR3 is made up of 13 amino acids. The V gene lost 6 bases and the J gene lost 5 bases, with 14 bases spanning the gap. The chain's CDR3 is CSVPLGVNNEQFF. DNA for the CDR3: TGCAGCGTCCCATTAGGGGTCAACAATGAGCAGTTCTTC.

There are many counts of this clonotype. V gene TRBV5-1 combines with J gene TRBJ1-5, with D hard to call. V gave up 3 bases and J gave up 4 bases, with 8 bases separating them. Per germline, CDR1 SGHRS and CDR2 YFSETQ. The CDR3 has 13 residues. CDR3 sequence: CASSSDGNQPQHF. In DNA form, the CDR3 reads TGCGCCAGCAGCTCGGACGGGAATCAGCCCCAGCATTTT. Filled out from reference TRBV5-1 and TRBJ1-5, the complete variable domain reads KAGVTQTPRYLIKTRGQQVTLSCSPISGHRSVSWYQQTPGQGLQFLFEYFSETQRNKGNFPGRFSGRQFSNSRSEMNVSTLELGDSALYLCASSSDGNQPQHFGDGTRLSIL.

This chain uses TRBV6-2 or TRBV6-3 with TRBJ1-2; possibly TRBD1 for D (5 bases). Germline V lookup: CDR1 MNHEY, CDR2 SVGEGT. Trimming stripped 2 bases from V and 6 bases from J, with 13 bases between. There are 14 residues in the CDR3. In DNA form, the CDR3 reads TGTGCCAGCAGTTACCGCGATGGGGGTGATGGCTACACCTTC. Amino acids: CASSYRDGGDGYTF.

This clonotype has ten or more counts. The genes are TRBV12-5 and TRBJ1-2; the match to TRBD1 covers 9 bases. The CDR3 contains 12 residues. Germline CDR1 reads LGHNT; CDR2 reads FRNRAP. Trimming at V came to 3 bases and at J to 8 bases, leaving 1 base not matched to a gene. DNA for the CDR3: TGTGCTAGTGGTTTTACAGGGGGCGGCTACACCTTC. Amino acid sequence: CASGFTGGGYTF.

This clonotype has ten or more counts. The chain combines TRBV7-6 with TRBJ1-4; no definite D call. CDR1 SGHVS and CDR2 FNYEAQ come from the germline V gene. CDR3 length: 15 residues. Deletions cut 2 bases from V and 8 bases from J, with 15 bases between. CDR3: CASSLIPLGAEKLFF. Here the CDR3 DNA reads TGTGCCAGCAGCTTAATCCCGCTGGGTGCCGAAAAACTGTTTTTT.

This clonotype has at least ten counts. The V gene is TRBV6-1, the J gene TRBJ1-3; D uncertain. CDR1 is MNHNS, CDR2 SASEGT, per germline. CDR3 length equals 11 residues. V was shortened by 10 bases and J by 0 bases, with 4 bases between the two germline ends. CDR3 sequence (DNA): TGTGCCACGGCCTCTGGAAACACCATATATTTT. Protein: CATASGNTIYF.

The rearrangement links TRBV29-1 to TRBJ2-3; 8 bases fit TRBD1. Germline V CDR1 and CDR2: SQVTM, ANQGSEA. The CDR3 is 18 residues long. DNA of the CDR3: TGCAGTGCGGTGTCTCTCCTGACAGGGGCCTATAGCACAGATACGCAGTATTTT. It encodes CSAVSLLTGAYSTDTQYF.

The chain couples TRBV30 to TRBJ1-5; tentative D call: TRBD1 (6 bases). The germline gives CDR1 GTSNPN, CDR2 SVGIG (reference sequence). The CDR3 has 13 residues. V was trimmed by 5 bases and J by 3 bases, leaving 11 bases between them. In DNA form, the CDR3 reads TGTGCCTGGGGGGCAGGGGCCAATCAGCCCCAGCATTTT. Residues: CAWGAGANQPQHF.

This clonotype was picked up a small number of times. The V and J genes are TRBV6-1 and TRBJ1-5, with D uncertain. In germline, CDR1 is MNHNS, CDR2 SASEGT. CDR3 length: 15 amino acids. Trimming shortened V by 1 base and J by 3 bases, and 10 bases separated the two germline ends. The CDR3 DNA follows: TGTGCCAGCAGTGAAGTCACCGGGATCAATCAGCCCCAGCATTTT. This codes for CASSEVTGINQPQHF.

Concerning this clonotype: Germline and junction disagree at one end, which may indicate a read error. This chain connects TRBV4-2 to TRBJ1-4; D not certain. Germline CDR1 and CDR2: LGHNA and YNFKEQ. The CDR3 runs 12 residues. CDR3 amino acids: CANSQPTGKLFF. DNA for the CDR3: TGTGCCAACAGCCAACCGACCGGAAAACTGTTTTTT.

This clonotype occurred a few times. This chain joins TRBV10-3 and TRBJ1-2; perhaps TRBD1 as D (5 bases). V gave up 2 bases and J gave up 9 bases, with 10 bases separating them. Looked up from germline, CDR1 is ENHRY and CDR2 is SYGVKD. The CDR3 is 12 amino acids. CDR3 DNA sequence: TGTGCCATCAGTGAGGAGGGGATGAGCTACACCTTC. Translated: CAISEEGMSYTF.

The chain links TRBV29-1 to TRBJ1-2, with 8 bases identical to TRBD1. The germline gives CDR1 SQVTM, CDR2 ANQGSEA. The CDR3 is 13 residues long. V lost 6 bases and J lost 4; bases outside the gene matches: 7. The CDR3 DNA is TGCAGCGTCGCAGGGGGCCAGGGCTATGGCTACACCTTC. Protein: CSVAGGQGYGYTF.

In this sample, this clonotype turned up a few times. The J gene is TRBJ1-3, the V gene TRBV5-5; TRBD1 might be the D (6 bases). The CDR3 is made up of 16 amino acids. The germline V and J ends were trimmed by 0 bases and 3 bases, with 13 bases remaining between them. The germline V gene encodes CDR1 SGHKS and CDR2 YYEKEE (reference sequence). The CDR3 DNA follows: TGTGCCAGCAGCTTGGAACTGTCGGGACATGGAAACACCATATATTTT. The encoded protein is CASSLELSGHGNTIYF.

This clonotype showed up many times. This chain uses TRBV28 with TRBJ2-3, with 8 nucleotides matching TRBD1. The CDR3 runs to 15 residues. V gave up 5 bases and J gave up 0 bases; unmatched junction bases: 4. Germline CDR1 is MDHEN and CDR2 is SYDVKM. The chain's CDR3 is CASSPGTGSTDTQYF. In nucleotides, the CDR3 is TGTGCCAGCAGTCCCGGGACAGGTAGCACAGATACGCAGTATTTT.

J is TRBJ2-7 and V is TRBV19; D remains ambiguous. The CDR3 spans 14 residues. Germline values: CDR1 LNHDA, CDR2 SQIVND (reference sequence). The germline V and J ends were trimmed by 8 bases and 6 bases, with 20 bases remaining between them. Written as DNA, the CDR3 is TGTGCCAGTGAACCGCTCCAAGACGGCTGCGAGCAGTACTTC. It yields the protein CASEPLQDGCEQYF.

This chain uses TRBV12-3 or TRBV12-4 with TRBJ2-3, with 8 nucleotides matching TRBD1. The length of the CDR3 is 15 residues. After removal of 7 bases from V and 4 bases from J, the junction contained 10 bases not matched to a gene. The CDR3 spells CASTLRTGLSDTQYF. In nucleotides, the CDR3 is TGTGCCAGCACCCTCAGGACAGGGCTTTCAGATACGCAGTATTTT.

The sample holds many counts of this clonotype. The rearrangement uses TRBV6-1 and TRBJ2-2; D is uncertain. Between the trimmed V and J ends, which lost 4 bases and 6 bases, there was a span of 9 bases. The CDR3 totals 13 residues. CDR1 and CDR2 from the germline V gene are MNHNS and SASEGT. The CDR3 nucleotides read TGTGCCAGCAGTGCTGGGCAGGCCGGGGAGCTGTTTTTT. Its protein is CASSAGQAGELFF.

This clonotype was recorded many times. The V and J genes are TRBV20-1 and TRBJ1-5; TRBD1 aligns across 9 bases. This CDR3 is 16 amino acids long. Germline V CDR1 and CDR2: DFQATT, SNEGSKA (reference sequence). J gave up 1 base and V 3 bases, and 7 bases lay outside the gene matches. CDR3: CSASLGTGSSNQPQHF. DNA of the CDR3: TGCAGTGCTAGCCTTGGGACAGGGAGCAGCAATCAGCCCCAGCATTTT.

As to this clonotype: A much larger clone lies one base from this, so it may be a read error. The V call is TRBV7-3, the J call TRBJ2-1, with 9 bases lining up with TRBD2. The germline CDR1 and CDR2 sequences are SGHTA and FQGTGA. With V trimmed by 5 bases and J by 4 bases, 12 bases remained unmatched. The CDR3 is 17 amino acids. This CDR3 is CASSPVVAGDCYNEQFF. CDR3 coding DNA: TGTGCCAGCAGCCCGGTGGTAGCGGGGGACTGTTACAATGAGCAGTTCTTC. Variable domain in full (rest from reference TRBV7-3 and TRBJ2-1): GAGVSQTPSNKVTEKGKYVELRCDPISGHTALYWYRQSLGQGPEFLIYFQGTGAADDSGLPNDRFFAVRPEGSVSTLKIQRTERGDSAVYLCASSPVVAGDCYNEQFFGPGTRLTVL.

The chain employs TRBV27 and TRBJ1-1, with 10 bases lining up with TRBD1. Germline V gene lookup returns CDR1 MNHEY and CDR2 SMNVEV (reference sequence). The CDR3 spans 15 residues. With V trimmed by 6 bases and J by 1 base, 5 bases remained unmatched. The CDR3 bases are TGTGCCAGCAGAACGGGACAGGGGAGGAACACTGAAGCTTTCTTT. Translated: CASRTGQGRNTEAFF.

This clonotype occurred many times. The chain is built from TRBV24-1 and TRBJ2-1; 12 bases are a match to TRBD2. CDR3 length: 17 residues. V gave up 3 bases and J gave up 7 bases; unmatched junction bases: 9. The germline V gene encodes CDR1 KGHDR and CDR2 SFDVKD. The CDR3 region is CATSDPPTSGGRNEQFF. The CDR3 coding sequence is TGTGCCACCAGTGATCCGCCTACTAGCGGGGGGCGGAATGAGCAGTTCTTC.